This note documents a single T cell receptor beta chain sequence. This clonotype has just a few counts. Its recognized antigen is unknown. An end of the junction does not agree with germline; a read error may underlie this. The sample is drawn from a study of molecular identifiers for immune sequencing clone quantification (dated by TCRdb to 2016 to 2018). With regard to the full study: For a replicate experiment, RNA from 20,000 or 100,000 naive CD8 T cells was divided into five aliquots, and four of the five aliquots were sequenced. CD8 T cells were used in a methods study to benchmark molecular-identifier clustering-based TCR repertoire sequencing (MIDCIRS) and TCR RNA copy counting.

The germline V gene supplies CDR1 MNHEY and CDR2 SVGEGT. Reading from cysteine to phenylalanine, the CDR3 counts 14 amino acids. Here the CDR3 DNA is all that survives: 42 bases in frame from base 1. On the study overall, not on this receptor specifically: Clones above 20 RNA copies held over 98% of molecules in CMV-specific effector cells but under 1% in naive cells. When barcode sub-clustering was not used, chimeric consensus sequences inflated TCR diversity, with chimeras reaching as high as 47%. Spiked-in Jurkat TCR RNA equivalent to a single cell was reported to be detectable even among approximately 1 million naive CD8 T cells. Naive libraries contained spiked-in Jurkat TCR RNA (around eleven copies' worth), which is not part of the donor repertoire. Highly expanded clone sizes could be underestimated if identical TCR molecules share a barcode. Approximately 2.7 recovered TCR RNA copies per cell were obtained by modeling, versus 9 to 10 by digital PCR, implying a capture efficiency of 25% to 30%.

Libraries of naive CD8 T cells were built from anywhere between about 18,000 and 1,000,000 sorted cells, with 10%, 30% or 50% of the purified RNA used. Naive CD8 T cells were FACS-sorted as CD8+CD4-CCR7+CD45RA+ on a BD FACSAria II into RLT Plus buffer. To test detection sensitivity, Jurkat RNA equal to around nine TCR copies was added to samples of roughly 17,000-1,100,000 naive CD8 T cells. Enrichment of CD8 T cells was performed with RosetteSep CD8+ T Cell Enrichment Cocktail and Ficoll-Paque, after which ACK red cell lysis was carried out. Preparation of the library involved PCR. Sequenced on a NextSeq 500. Preparation of bulk TCR libraries followed a previously described approach, with the TCR primers listed in Table S5. The Qiagen AllPrep DNA/RNA kit was used to purify total RNA. Before analysis, reads from multiple sequencing runs of the same library were pooled. The paper's processing steps were these. Only reads with exact TCR constant sequence were kept, trimmed to 150 nt, and grouped by their 12-nt molecular barcodes. Reads inside each barcode group were sub-clustered using a 15% Levenshtein threshold, and a quality-weighted consensus sequence was constructed for each RNA molecule. Non-functional sequences were excluded, and lower-count sequences lying one edit away from another sequence were also excluded. Based on a fit of two negative binomial distributions, barcode sub-clusters having less than 20% of the maximum read count were discarded. Clones were called with MiXCR by TCRdb after fastp trimmed the public reads at Q25, and only in-frame beta chains were retained. Records with the same CDR3 protein are collapsed into one entry carrying the most frequent genes and DNA. The V and J calls here are based on TCRdb, not the publication. The sample table holds some 580,000 distinct CDR3 sequences, of which roughly 25% were seen once. The ten largest make up about 0.8% of the sample.

The source material was naive CD8+ T cells from blood, with Jurkat cell RNA spiked in. The cell subset or site label of this sample denotes: FACS-sorted CD8+CD4-CCR7+CD45RA+ naive T cells. The TCR comes from a human donor in good health. Some libraries in this study had Jurkat cell RNA spiked in. The chain joins TRBV6-2 or TRBV6-3 to TRBJ1-1; the D gene is unclear. The CDR3 protein: CASSYTGLATEVFF. The base sequence is TGTGCCAGCAGTTACACCGGGTTGGCCACTGAAGTTTTCTTT.